A selection of T cell receptor beta chains follows, all from one sample in a study of blood T cell repertoires in COVID-19. Some clones are missing from TCRdb's copy, which holds only in-frame ones; the method was immunoSEQ multiplex PCR. The sample lists 140,000 to 150,000 clones, around 87% seen once, with roughly two fifths in the top ten. The sequencing input was peripheral blood. Receptor source: a man aged 45-60 years who had recovered from COVID-19. CDR3s include the opening cysteine and the closing phenylalanine or tryptophan. The D gene is left open where the match is weak. Rows may omit the clone size; those that give it use once, few, many or a size class.

D gene: -
V gene: TRBV5-5
clone size: few
J gene: TRBJ2-2
CDR3 protein: CASSFGITNTGELFF
CDR3 DNA: TGTGCCAGCAGCTTCGGGATAACGAACACCGGGGAGCTGTTTTTT

D gene: -
V gene: TRBV6-4
clone size: -
J gene: TRBJ2-3
CDR3 protein: CASSTETSTDTQYF
CDR3 DNA: TGTGCCAGCTCGACAGAAACTAGCACAGATACGCAGTATTTT

D gene: -
V gene: TRBV3-1/TRBV3-2
clone size: -
J gene: TRBJ1-6
CDR3 protein: CASSPVRNSPLHF
CDR3 DNA: TGTGCCAGCAGCCCCGTCAGGAATTCACCCCTCCACTTT

D gene: TRBD1
V gene: TRBV5-5
clone size: -
J gene: TRBJ1-1
CDR3 protein: CASSLFTGALNTEAFF
CDR3 DNA: TGTGCCAGCAGCTTGTTCACAGGGGCGTTGAACACTGAAGCTTTCTTT

D gene: -
V gene: TRBV5-5
clone size: -
J gene: TRBJ2-5
CDR3 protein: CASSLAEWETQYF
CDR3 DNA: TGTGCCAGCAGCTTGGCGGAGTGGGAGACCCAGTACTTC

D gene: -
V gene: TRBV7-8
clone size: -
J gene: TRBJ2-1
CDR3 protein: CASSPREGSGNEQFF
CDR3 DNA: TGTGCCAGCAGCCCGAGGGAAGGGAGCGGGAATGAGCAGTTCTTC

D gene: TRBD1
V gene: TRBV27
clone size: few
J gene: TRBJ1-5
CDR3 protein: CASTSSGTGLQPQHF
CDR3 DNA: TGTGCCAGCACCAGCAGCGGGACAGGGTTGCAGCCCCAGCATTTT

D gene: TRBD2
V gene: TRBV6-6
clone size: -
J gene: TRBJ2-5
CDR3 protein: CASTRTSGGALYQETQYF
CDR3 DNA: TGTGCCAGCACTCGGACTAGCGGGGGGGCTTTGTACCAAGAGACCCAGTACTTC

D gene: -
V gene: TRBV5-4
clone size: -
J gene: TRBJ2-5
CDR3 protein: CASSLYGQGWETQYF
CDR3 DNA: TGTGCCAGCAGCTTGTACGGTCAGGGTTGGGAGACCCAGTACTTC

D gene: -
V gene: TRBV14
clone size: -
J gene: TRBJ2-6
CDR3 protein: CASSQSGALSGANVLTF
CDR3 DNA: TGTGCCAGCAGCCAATCAGGGGCGTTATCCGGGGCCAACGTCCTGACTTTC

D gene: TRBD1
V gene: TRBV25-1
clone size: -
J gene: TRBJ2-3
CDR3 protein: CASSEGRTGIITDTQYF
CDR3 DNA: TGTGCCAGCAGTGAAGGAAGGACAGGGATAATCACAGATACGCAGTATTTT

D gene: -
V gene: TRBV4-3
clone size: -
J gene: TRBJ2-5
CDR3 protein: CASSRGLLSLYQETQYF
CDR3 DNA: TGCGCCAGCAGCAGGGGACTTCTTAGTTTGTACCAAGAGACCCAGTACTTC

D gene: -
V gene: TRBV4-3
clone size: -
J gene: TRBJ2-7
CDR3 protein: CASSQDRSLVYEQYF
CDR3 DNA: TGCGCCAGCAGCCAAGATCGGAGTCTAGTCTACGAGCAGTACTTC

D gene: -
V gene: TRBV14
clone size: -
J gene: TRBJ1-3
CDR3 protein: CASSQERGSGNTIYF
CDR3 DNA: TGTGCCAGCAGCCAAGAGAGGGGGTCTGGAAACACCATATATTTT

D gene: TRBD1
V gene: TRBV5-4
clone size: -
J gene: TRBJ1-3
CDR3 protein: CASSLQGASSGNTIYF
CDR3 DNA: TGTGCCAGCAGCTTGCAGGGGGCGAGCTCTGGAAACACCATATATTTT

D gene: TRBD1
V gene: TRBV19
clone size: -
J gene: TRBJ1-2
CDR3 protein: CARPIFGQACEPSYGYTF
CDR3 DNA: TGTGCCAGACCCATTTTCGGACAGGCCTGCGAGCCCTCCTATGGCTACACCTTC

D gene: TRBD2
V gene: TRBV7-8
clone size: -
J gene: TRBJ2-5
CDR3 protein: CASNLGRAFSGETQYF
CDR3 DNA: TGTGCCAGCAACCTTGGGAGGGCCTTCTCTGGGGAGACCCAGTACTTC

D gene: -
V gene: TRBV6-5
clone size: -
J gene: TRBJ2-3
CDR3 protein: CASRQSGRTDTQYF
CDR3 DNA: TGTGCCAGCCGCCAATCGGGGAGGACAGATACGCAGTATTTT

D gene: TRBD2
V gene: TRBV6-1
clone size: -
J gene: TRBJ2-1
CDR3 protein: CASSEASGGVRHEQFF
CDR3 DNA: TGTGCCAGCAGTGAAGCTAGCGGGGGGGTGCGGCATGAGCAGTTCTTC

D gene: -
V gene: TRBV4-3
clone size: -
J gene: TRBJ1-2
CDR3 protein: CASSQDWRERDYGYTF
CDR3 DNA: TGCGCCAGCAGCCAAGATTGGAGGGAGAGGGACTATGGCTACACCTTC

D gene: TRBD2
V gene: TRBV7-2
clone size: -
J gene: TRBJ2-7
CDR3 protein: CASSFGLAGGLYEQYF
CDR3 DNA: TGTGCCAGCAGCTTCGGACTAGCGGGGGGCCTCTACGAGCAGTACTTC

D gene: -
V gene: TRBV9
clone size: once
J gene: TRBJ1-4
CDR3 protein: CASSSRTGKSNEKLFF
CDR3 DNA: TGTGCCAGCAGTTCCCGCACGGGGAAGTCTAATGAAAAACTGTTTTTT

D gene: TRBD1
V gene: TRBV5-6
clone size: once
J gene: TRBJ1-1
CDR3 protein: CASSVGTANTEAFF
CDR3 DNA: TGTGCCAGCAGCGTGGGGACAGCGAACACTGAAGCTTTCTTT

D gene: TRBD1
V gene: TRBV5-4
clone size: once
J gene: TRBJ1-4
CDR3 protein: CASSPGTGVEKLFF
CDR3 DNA: TGTGCCAGCAGCCCCGGGACAGGGGTTGAAAAACTGTTTTTT